The following is a TCR beta chain sequence with its context. Libraries were prepared by immunoSEQ multiplex PCR; TCRdb keeps only in-frame clonotypes and omits some of them. The top ten hold 0.85% to 1.2% of the sample, which has 2 million or so clones, over 85% seen once. CDR1 MNHNY and CDR2 SVGAGI come from the germline V gene (reference sequence). V dropped 1 base and J dropped 10 bases, with 8 bases sitting between them. CDR3 length: 12 amino acids. This specimen comes from a study of shared clonotypes between healthy human individuals. Study-wide context: The plates for each donor numbered three CD4 naive, three CD4 memory, two CD8 naive and one CD8 memory.

Naive CD8 cells were CD45RO-negative, positively selected for CCR7, excluding terminally differentiated effector memory CD45RA+ cells. Sample: naive CD8+ T cells sorted from blood. The source of this sequence is a man between 18 and 35 years old in good health. V usage is TRBV6-6 and J usage is TRBJ2-1, with D unclear. The CDR3 loop is CASSYLVDEQFF. CDR3 in DNA: TGTGCCAGCAGTTACTTAGTGGACGAGCAGTTCTTC.